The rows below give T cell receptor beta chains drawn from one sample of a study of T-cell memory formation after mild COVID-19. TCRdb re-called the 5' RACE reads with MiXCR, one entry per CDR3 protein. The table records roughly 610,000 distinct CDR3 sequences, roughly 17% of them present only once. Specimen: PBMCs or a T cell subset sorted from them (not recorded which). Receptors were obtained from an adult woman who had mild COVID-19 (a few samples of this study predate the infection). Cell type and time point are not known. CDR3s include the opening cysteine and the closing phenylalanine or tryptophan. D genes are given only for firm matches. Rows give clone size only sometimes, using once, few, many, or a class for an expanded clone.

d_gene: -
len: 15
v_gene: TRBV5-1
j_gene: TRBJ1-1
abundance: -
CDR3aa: CASSLASRWGTEAFF
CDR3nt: TGCGCCAGCAGCTTGGCCAGTAGGTGGGGCACTGAAGCTTTCTTT

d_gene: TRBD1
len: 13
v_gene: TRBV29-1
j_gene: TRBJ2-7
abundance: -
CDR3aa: CSAGQGTLYEQYF
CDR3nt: TGCAGCGCTGGACAGGGCACCCTCTACGAGCAGTACTTC

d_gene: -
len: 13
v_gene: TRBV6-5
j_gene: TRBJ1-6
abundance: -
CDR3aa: CASGERPHSPLHF
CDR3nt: TGTGCCAGCGGCGAAAGACCGCATTCACCCCTCCACTTT

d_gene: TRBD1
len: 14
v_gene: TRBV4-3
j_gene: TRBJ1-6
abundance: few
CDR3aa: CASSQGDRNSPLHF
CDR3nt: TGCGCCAGCAGCCAAGGGGACAGAAATTCACCCCTCCACTTT

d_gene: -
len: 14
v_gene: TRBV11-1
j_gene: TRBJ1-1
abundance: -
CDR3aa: CASSMRPQNTEAFF
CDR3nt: TGTGCCAGCAGCATGCGACCGCAGAACACTGAAGCTTTCTTT

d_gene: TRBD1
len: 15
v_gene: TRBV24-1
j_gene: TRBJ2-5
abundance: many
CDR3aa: CATSERDRGRETQYF
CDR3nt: TGTGCCACCAGTGAGCGGGACAGGGGGCGAGAGACCCAGTACTTC

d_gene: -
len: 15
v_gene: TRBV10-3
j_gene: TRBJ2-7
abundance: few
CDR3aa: CAISDIGRTSYEQYF
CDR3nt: TGTGCCATCAGTGATATCGGGCGGACATCCTACGAGCAGTACTTC

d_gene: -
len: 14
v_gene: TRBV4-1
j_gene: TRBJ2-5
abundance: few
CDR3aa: CASSQVEVQETQYF
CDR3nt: TGCGCCAGCAGCCAAGTGGAGGTTCAAGAGACCCAGTACTTC

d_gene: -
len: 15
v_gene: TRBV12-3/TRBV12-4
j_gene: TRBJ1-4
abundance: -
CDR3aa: CASSFRAGSNEKLFF
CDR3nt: TGTGCCAGCAGTTTTAGGGCCGGAAGTAATGAAAAACTGTTTTTT

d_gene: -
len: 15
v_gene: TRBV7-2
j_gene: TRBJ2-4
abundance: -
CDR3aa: CASSLVSGFKNIQYF
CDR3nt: TGTGCCAGCAGCTTAGTCTCTGGTTTCAAAAACATTCAGTACTTC

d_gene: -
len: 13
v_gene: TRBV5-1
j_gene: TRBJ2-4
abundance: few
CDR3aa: CASKEDLVNIQYF
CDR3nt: TGCGCCAGCAAGGAGGACCTGGTGAACATTCAGTACTTC